This entry lists 13 T cell receptor beta chains sequenced from one sample in a study of blood T cell repertoires in COVID-19. This table comes from immunoSEQ multiplex PCR, and its TCRdb copy is limited to in-frame clones, with some not included. The table records around 300,000 clones, approximately 89% of them present only once. Sequencing was performed on PBMCs or T cells enriched from blood (not recorded which). These receptors were taken from a man under 40 who had recovered from COVID-19.

The chain combines TRBV28 with TRBJ2-2, with a possible D match to TRBD1 (5 bases). In germline, CDR1 is MDHEN, CDR2 SYDVKM. This CDR3 has 14 amino acids. The germline V and J ends were trimmed by 5 bases and 3 bases, with 10 bases remaining between them. The CDR3 sequence: CASSRQSYTGELFF. The CDR3 DNA follows: TGTGCCAGCAGTAGACAGAGTTACACCGGGGAGCTGTTTTTT. Variable domain in full (rest from reference TRBV28 and TRBJ2-2): DVKVTQSSRYLVKRTGEKVFLECVQDMDHENMFWYRQDPGLGLRLIYFSYDVKMKEKGDIPEGYSVSREKKERFSLILESASTNQTSMYLCASSRQSYTGELFFGEGSRLTVL.

The V and J genes are TRBV5-4 and TRBJ2-7; TRBD1 is a possible D gene (6 bases). The CDR3 length is 15 residues. Per the germline V gene, CDR1 is SGHNT and CDR2 is YYREEE (reference sequence). The V end was cut by 6 bases, the J end by 2 bases, with 18 bases between. The CDR3 DNA reads as TGTGCCAGCAAGGCCCGGGACACCTTTACCTACGAGCAGTACTTC. Its translation: CASKARDTFTYEQYF.

The V call is TRBV12-3 or TRBV12-4, the J call TRBJ2-7, with D perhaps TRBD2 (5 bases). This CDR3 is built from 13 residues. The V end was cut by 1 base, the J end by 4 bases, with 8 bases between. The CDR3 reads CASSLGRRYEQYF. In DNA, the CDR3 is TGTGCCAGCAGTTTAGGCAGGAGGTACGAGCAGTACTTC.

J is TRBJ2-5 and V is TRBV29-1, with TRBD2 as a possible D gene (7 bases). The germline gives CDR1 SQVTM, CDR2 ANQGSEA. The CDR3 consists of 12 residues. Trimming removed 5 bases from V and 5 bases from J, with 12 bases in between. The CDR3 DNA reads TGCAGCGTTCGGGGGGCCCGGGAGACCCAGTACTTC. Its translation is CSVRGARETQYF. The entire variable domain, with the rest obtained from reference TRBV29-1 and TRBJ2-5, is as follows: SAVISQKPSRDICQRGTSLTIQCQVDSQVTMMFWYRQQPGQSLTLIATANQGSEATYESGFVIDKFPISRPNLTFSTLTVSNMSPEDSSIYLCSVRGARETQYFGPGTRLLVL.

This chain connects TRBV27 to TRBJ2-7, with D possibly being TRBD2 (6 bases). The CDR3 length is 17 residues. The V end lost 5 bases, the J end lost 0 bases, and 20 bases lay between the germline ends. CDR1 and CDR2 (germline): MNHEY, SMNVEV (reference sequence). DNA of the CDR3: TGTGCCAGCAGTAGGCGGGTTGGCGGGATCAGCTCCTACGAGCAGTACTTC. It is translated as CASSRRVGGISSYEQYF.

The chain has TRBV18 and TRBJ2-7; a possible D gene is TRBD2 (5 bases). The CDR3 is made up of 14 amino acids. The germline CDR1 and CDR2 sequences are KGHSH and LQKENI. Trimming cost V 2 bases and J 3 bases, with 11 bases left between them. DNA for the CDR3: TGTGCCAGCTCACCATCGGGCGGGCTCTACGAGCAGTACTTC. It codes for CASSPSGGLYEQYF.

V is TRBV7-6 and J is TRBJ1-1; TRBD1 matches 8 bases. CDR1 is SGHVS and CDR2 is FNYEAQ in the germline V gene. J gave up 5 bases and V 0 bases, and 11 bases lay outside the gene matches. There are 17 residues in the CDR3. CDR3 amino acids: CASSLASRGPGITEAFF. In nucleotides, the CDR3 is TGTGCCAGCAGCTTAGCTTCCAGGGGGCCTGGAATAACTGAAGCTTTCTTT.

The chain recombines TRBV5-6 with TRBJ2-3; D is uncertain. The germline V gene has CDR1 SGHDT and CDR2 YYEEEE. With 1 base removed from V and 3 bases from J, the gap between germline ends came to 6 bases. There are 13 residues in the CDR3. The CDR3 sequence: CASSLWATDTQYF. As DNA, the CDR3 is TGTGCCAGCAGCTTGTGGGCGACAGATACGCAGTATTTT.

The sample holds one count of this clone. The chain is built from TRBV3-1 (or the pseudogene TRBV3-2) and TRBJ2-7; 14 nucleotides line up with TRBD2. Unmatched junction bases numbered 8, after V lost 4 bases and J lost 3 bases. This CDR3 region has 17 residues. In germline, CDR1 is LGHDT, CDR2 YNNKEL (reference sequence). CDR3 DNA: TGTGCCAGCAGCCCGGGACTAGCGGGGGACCTATTCTACGAGCAGTACTTC. It translates to CASSPGLAGDLFYEQYF.

J is TRBJ2-2 and V is TRBV4-2; the match to TRBD2 covers 9 bases. Germline V gene sequence: CDR1 LGHNA, CDR2 YNFKEQ. Trimming removed 5 bases from V and 3 bases from J; junction bases left unmatched: 1. CDR3 length: 14 residues. The CDR3 protein is CASSWTSDTGELFF. In DNA, the CDR3 is TGTGCCAGCAGCTGGACTAGCGACACCGGGGAGCTGTTTTTT.

This chain uses TRBV5-1 with TRBJ2-5; possible D gene TRBD1, 6 bases. V lost 0 bases, J lost 5 bases, and 14 bases lay in between. The CDR3 runs 15 residues. Germline loops: CDR1 SGHRS, CDR2 YFSETQ. CDR3 nucleotide sequence: TGCGCCAGCAGCTTGGGACAGGACATATTGGAGACCCAGTACTTC. This translates into CASSLGQDILETQYF.

The chain combines TRBV30 with TRBJ1-2, with D possibly TRBD1 on 5 matching bases. CDR1 and CDR2 from the germline V gene are GTSNPN and SVGIG (reference sequence). This CDR3 is built from 15 residues. V lost 1 base to trimming and J lost 2 bases, with 14 bases between them. For the CDR3, the DNA is TGTGCCTGGAGTGATTCATACAGGCGGAACTATGGCTACACCTTC. It yields the protein CAWSDSYRRNYGYTF.

The chain uses TRBV2 and TRBJ2-5, with a weak D call TRBD2 (6 bases). Looked up from germline, CDR1 is SNHLY and CDR2 is FYNNEI. V lost 0 bases and J lost 7, with 12 bases in between. The CDR3 contains 14 residues. CDR3 sequence: CASSEAAGSGTQYF. In DNA form, the CDR3 reads TGTGCCAGCAGTGAAGCGGCGGGGTCAGGGACCCAGTACTTC. Drawing the rest from reference TRBV2 and TRBJ2-5, the complete variable domain is EPEVTQTPSHQVTQMGQEVILRCVPISNHLYFYWYRQILGQKVEFLVSFYNNEISEKSEIFDDQFSVERPDGSNFTLKIRSTKLEDSAMYFCASSEAAGSGTQYFGPGTRLLVL.